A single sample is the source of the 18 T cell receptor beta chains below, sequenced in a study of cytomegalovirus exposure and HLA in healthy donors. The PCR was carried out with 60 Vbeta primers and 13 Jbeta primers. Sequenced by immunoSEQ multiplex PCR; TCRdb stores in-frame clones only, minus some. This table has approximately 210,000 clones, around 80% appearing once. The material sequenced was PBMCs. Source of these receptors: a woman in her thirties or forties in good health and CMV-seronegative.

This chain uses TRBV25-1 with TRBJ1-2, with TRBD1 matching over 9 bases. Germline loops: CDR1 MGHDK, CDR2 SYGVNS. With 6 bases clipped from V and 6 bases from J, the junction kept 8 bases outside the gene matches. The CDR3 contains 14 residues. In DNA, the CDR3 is TGTGCCAGCAGCCCAGGGGGACAGGGCGATGGCTACACCTTC. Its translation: CASSPGGQGDGYTF.

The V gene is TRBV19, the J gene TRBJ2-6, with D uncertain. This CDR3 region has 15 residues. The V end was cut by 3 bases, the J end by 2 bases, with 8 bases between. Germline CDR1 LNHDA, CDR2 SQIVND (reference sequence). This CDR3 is CASSILPAGANVLTF. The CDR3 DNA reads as TGTGCCAGTAGTATCCTCCCCGCTGGGGCCAACGTCCTGACTTTC.

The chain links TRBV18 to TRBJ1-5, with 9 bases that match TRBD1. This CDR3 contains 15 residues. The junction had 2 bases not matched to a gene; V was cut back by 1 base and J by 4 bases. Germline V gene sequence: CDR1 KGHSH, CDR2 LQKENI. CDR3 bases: TGTGCCAGCTCACCACTCGGGACAGGGAATCAGCCCCAGCATTTT. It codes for CASSPLGTGNQPQHF. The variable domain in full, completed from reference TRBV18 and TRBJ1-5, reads NAGVMQNPRHLVRRRGQEARLRCSPMKGHSHVYWYRQLPEEGLKFMVYLQKENIIDESGMPKERFSAEFPKEGPSILRIQQVVRGDSAAYFCASSPLGTGNQPQHFGDGTRLSIL.

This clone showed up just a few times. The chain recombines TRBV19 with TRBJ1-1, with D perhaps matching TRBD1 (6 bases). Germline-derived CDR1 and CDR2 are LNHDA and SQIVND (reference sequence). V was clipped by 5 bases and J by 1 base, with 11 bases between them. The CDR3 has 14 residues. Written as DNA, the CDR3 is TGTGCCAGTAGTCCGGCAGGGGCGAACACTGAAGCTTTCTTT. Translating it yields CASSPAGANTEAFF.

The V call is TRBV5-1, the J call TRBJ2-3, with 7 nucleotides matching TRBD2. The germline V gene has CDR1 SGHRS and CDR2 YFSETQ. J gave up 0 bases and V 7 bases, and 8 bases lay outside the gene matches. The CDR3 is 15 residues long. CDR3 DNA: TGCGCCAGCTCCGTGAGCGGGACTAGCACAGATACGCAGTATTTT. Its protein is CASSVSGTSTDTQYF.

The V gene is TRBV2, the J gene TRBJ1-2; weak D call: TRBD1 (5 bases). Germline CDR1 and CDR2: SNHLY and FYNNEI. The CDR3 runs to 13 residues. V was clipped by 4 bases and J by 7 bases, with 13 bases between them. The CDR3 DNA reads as TGTGCCAGCAGTGTACAGGTCCTCGCTGGCTACACCTTC. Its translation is CASSVQVLAGYTF.

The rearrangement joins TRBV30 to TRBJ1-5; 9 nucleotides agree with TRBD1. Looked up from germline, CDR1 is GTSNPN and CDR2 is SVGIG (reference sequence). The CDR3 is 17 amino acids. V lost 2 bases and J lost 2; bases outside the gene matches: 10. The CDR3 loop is CAWSHPGQGFGNQPQHF. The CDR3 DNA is TGTGCCTGGAGTCACCCGGGACAGGGATTTGGCAATCAGCCCCAGCATTTT.

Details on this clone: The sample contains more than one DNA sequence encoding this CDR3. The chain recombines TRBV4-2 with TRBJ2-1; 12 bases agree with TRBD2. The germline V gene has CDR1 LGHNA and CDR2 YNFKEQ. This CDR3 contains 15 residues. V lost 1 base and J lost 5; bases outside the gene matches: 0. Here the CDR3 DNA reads TGTGCCAGCAGCCAAGGGACTAGCGGGAACAATGAGCAGTTCTTC. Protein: CASSQGTSGNNEQFF.

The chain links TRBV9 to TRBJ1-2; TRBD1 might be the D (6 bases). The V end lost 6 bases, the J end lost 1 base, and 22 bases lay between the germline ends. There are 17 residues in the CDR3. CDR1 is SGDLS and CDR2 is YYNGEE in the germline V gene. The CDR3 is CASNHSPDRTLNYGYTF. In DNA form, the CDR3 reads TGTGCCAGCAACCACTCTCCTGACAGGACCCTTAACTATGGCTACACCTTC.

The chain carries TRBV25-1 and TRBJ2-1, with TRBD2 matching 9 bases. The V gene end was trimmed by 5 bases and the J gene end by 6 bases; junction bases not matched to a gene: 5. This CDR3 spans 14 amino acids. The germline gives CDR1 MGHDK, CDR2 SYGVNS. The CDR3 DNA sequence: TGTGCCAGCAGTATCCGGACTAGCGTCAATGAGCAGTTCTTC. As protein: CASSIRTSVNEQFF.

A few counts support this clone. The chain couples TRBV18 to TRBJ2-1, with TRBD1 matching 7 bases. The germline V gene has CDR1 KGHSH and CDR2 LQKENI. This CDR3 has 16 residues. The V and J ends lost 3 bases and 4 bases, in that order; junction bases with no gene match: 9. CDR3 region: CASSPQGQRFYNEQFF. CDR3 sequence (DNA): TGTGCCAGCTCACCTCAGGGACAGCGCTTTTACAATGAGCAGTTCTTC. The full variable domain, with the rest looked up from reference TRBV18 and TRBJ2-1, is NAGVMQNPRHLVRRRGQEARLRCSPMKGHSHVYWYRQLPEEGLKFMVYLQKENIIDESGMPKERFSAEFPKEGPSILRIQQVVRGDSAAYFCASSPQGQRFYNEQFFGPGTRLTVL.

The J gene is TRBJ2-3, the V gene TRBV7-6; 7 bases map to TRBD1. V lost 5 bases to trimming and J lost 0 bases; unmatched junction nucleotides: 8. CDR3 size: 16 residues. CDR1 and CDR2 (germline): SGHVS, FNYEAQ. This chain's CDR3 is CASSPITGASTDTQYF. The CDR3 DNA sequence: TGTGCCAGCAGCCCGATTACAGGGGCGAGCACAGATACGCAGTATTTT.

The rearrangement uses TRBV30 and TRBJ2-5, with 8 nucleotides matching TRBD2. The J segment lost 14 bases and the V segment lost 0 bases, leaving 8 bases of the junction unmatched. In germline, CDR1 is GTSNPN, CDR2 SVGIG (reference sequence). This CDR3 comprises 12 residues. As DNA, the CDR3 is TGTGCCTGGAGTGTAAGATCGGGGGGGTTCTACTTC. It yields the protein CAWSVRSGGFYF.

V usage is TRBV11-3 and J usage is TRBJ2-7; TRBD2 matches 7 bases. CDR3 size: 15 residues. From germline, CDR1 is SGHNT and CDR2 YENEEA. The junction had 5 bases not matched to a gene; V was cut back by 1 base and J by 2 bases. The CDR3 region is CASSLVGGLTYEQYF. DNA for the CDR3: TGTGCCAGCAGCTTAGTTGGGGGACTAACCTACGAGCAGTACTTC.

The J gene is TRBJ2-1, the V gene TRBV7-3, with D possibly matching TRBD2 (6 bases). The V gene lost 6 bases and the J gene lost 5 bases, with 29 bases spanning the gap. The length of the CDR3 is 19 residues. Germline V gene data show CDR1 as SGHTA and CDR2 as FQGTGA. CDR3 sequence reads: CASSPTTPTSYLMDNEQFF. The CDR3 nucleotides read TGTGCCAGCAGTCCTACGACCCCCACTAGCTACTTGATGGACAATGAGCAGTTCTTC.

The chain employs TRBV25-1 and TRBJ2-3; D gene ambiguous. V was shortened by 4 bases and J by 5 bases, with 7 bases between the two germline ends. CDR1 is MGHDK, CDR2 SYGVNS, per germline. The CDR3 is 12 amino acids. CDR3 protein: CASSVSGDTQYF. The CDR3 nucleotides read TGTGCCAGCAGTGTATCGGGAGATACGCAGTATTTT.

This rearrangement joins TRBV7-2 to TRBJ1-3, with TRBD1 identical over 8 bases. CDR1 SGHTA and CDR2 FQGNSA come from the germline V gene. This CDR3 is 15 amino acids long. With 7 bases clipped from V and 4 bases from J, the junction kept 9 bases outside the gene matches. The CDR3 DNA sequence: TGTGCCAGCAACAAGGACAGGGCCGGGGGAAACACCATATATTTT. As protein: CASNKDRAGGNTIYF.

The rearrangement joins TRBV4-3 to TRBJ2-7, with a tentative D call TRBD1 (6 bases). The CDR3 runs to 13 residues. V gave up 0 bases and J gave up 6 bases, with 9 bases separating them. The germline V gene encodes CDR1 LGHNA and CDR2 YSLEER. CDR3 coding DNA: TGCGCCAGCAGCCAAGACGCAGGGGCCGAGCAGTACTTC. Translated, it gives CASSQDAGAEQYF.